One and the same sample provided the 6 T cell receptor beta chains below, sequenced in a study of blood T cell repertoires in COVID-19. TCRdb keeps only in-frame clones here, not all; method: immunoSEQ multiplex PCR. Among a few hundred thousand clones listed, approximately 90% were seen once. Source material: PBMCs or T cells enriched from blood (not recorded which). Source of these receptors: a woman aged 40 to 55 who had been exposed to COVID-19.

The rearrangement joins TRBV3-1 (or the pseudogene TRBV3-2) to TRBJ1-4, with 7 bases lining up with TRBD1. The V gene's germline CDR1 is LGHDT and CDR2 YNNKEL (reference sequence). Trimming removed 6 bases from V and 2 bases from J; junction bases left unmatched: 12. The CDR3 runs to 17 residues. As DNA, the CDR3 is TGTGCCAGCAGTTTGCGACAGGGATCGGCGACTAATGAAAAACTGTTTTTT. Amino acids: CASSLRQGSATNEKLFF.

V gene TRBV27 combines with J gene TRBJ1-4; 9 bases map to TRBD1. CDR3 length: 14 residues. Trimming at V came to 6 bases and at J to 8 bases, leaving 7 bases not matched to a gene. Germline values: CDR1 MNHEY, CDR2 SMNVEV (reference sequence). The CDR3 loop reads CASRQQGASEKLFF. In nucleotides, the CDR3 is TGTGCCAGCAGGCAACAGGGGGCGTCGGAAAAACTGTTTTTT.

The chain employs TRBV30 and TRBJ1-1; no firm D call. The CDR3 sequence is 11 residues long. Germline V lookup: CDR1 GTSNPN, CDR2 SVGIG (reference sequence). V lost 1 base and J lost 7, with 7 bases in between. The CDR3 region has the DNA TGTGCCTGGAGTGCTTCGAGTGAAGCTTTCTTT. It specifies CAWSASSEAFF.

The chain joins TRBV9 to TRBJ2-5, with 8 bases that match TRBD2. Unmatched junction bases numbered 12, after V lost 0 bases and J lost 2 bases. The germline V gene has CDR1 SGDLS and CDR2 YYNGEE. The CDR3 runs 18 residues. The CDR3 loop reads CASSVGPGRVAGQETQYF. The CDR3 DNA reads as TGTGCCAGCAGCGTAGGTCCCGGGCGAGTAGCGGGACAAGAGACCCAGTACTTC.

The chain recombines TRBV18 with TRBJ2-5, with a tentative D call TRBD1 (7 bases). Germline V gives CDR1 KGHSH, CDR2 LQKENI. This CDR3 is built from 15 residues. V gave up 3 bases and J gave up 4 bases, with 15 bases separating them. The CDR3 sequence: CASSPFRGVAETQYF. CDR3 nucleotides: TGTGCCAGCTCACCGTTCAGGGGGGTAGCAGAGACCCAGTACTTC.

The chain uses TRBV29-1 and TRBJ2-3, with a possible D match to TRBD2 (7 bases). The CDR3 is 14 amino acids. V lost 7 bases and J lost 5, with 19 bases in between. Germline V gene lookup returns CDR1 SQVTM and CDR2 ANQGSEA. CDR3 in DNA: TGCAGCGCTATGAAGGGGGGGGCGAAAGATACGCAGTATTTT. This encodes CSAMKGGAKDTQYF.